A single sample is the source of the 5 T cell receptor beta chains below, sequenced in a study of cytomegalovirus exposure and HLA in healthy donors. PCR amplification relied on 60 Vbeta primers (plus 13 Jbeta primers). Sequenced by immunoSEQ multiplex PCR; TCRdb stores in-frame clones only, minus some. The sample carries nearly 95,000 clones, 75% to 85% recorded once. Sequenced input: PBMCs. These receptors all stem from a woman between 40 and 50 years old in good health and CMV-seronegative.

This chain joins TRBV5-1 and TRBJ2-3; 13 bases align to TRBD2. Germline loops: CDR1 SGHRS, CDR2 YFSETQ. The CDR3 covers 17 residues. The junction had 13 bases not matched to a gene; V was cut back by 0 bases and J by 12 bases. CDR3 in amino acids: CASSLGTSGGPRREQYF. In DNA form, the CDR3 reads TGCGCCAGCAGCTTGGGGACTAGCGGGGGACCGCGTCGAGAACAGTATTTT.

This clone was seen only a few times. In DNA form, the CDR3 reads TGTGCCACCAGCGTCCGGACAGGTTCCTTTGGCTACACCTTC. Translating it yields CATSVRTGSFGYTF. V usage is TRBV15 and J usage is TRBJ1-2, with TRBD1 identical over 7 bases. Trimming removed 5 bases from V and 7 bases from J; junction bases left unmatched: 10. Germline-derived CDR1 and CDR2 are LNHNV and YYDKDF (reference sequence). This CDR3 is built from 14 residues. The full variable domain, rest sourced from reference TRBV15 and TRBJ1-2, is DAMVIQNPRYQVTQFGKPVTLSCSQTLNHNVMYWYQQKSSQAPKLLFHYYDKDFNNEADTPDNFQSRRPNTSFCFLDIRSPGLGDTAMYLCATSVRTGSFGYTFGSGTRLTVV.

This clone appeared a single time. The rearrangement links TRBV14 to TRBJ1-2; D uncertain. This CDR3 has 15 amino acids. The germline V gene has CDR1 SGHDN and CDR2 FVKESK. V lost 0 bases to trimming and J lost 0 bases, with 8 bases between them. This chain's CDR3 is CASSQDPQANYGYTF. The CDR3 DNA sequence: TGTGCCAGCAGCCAAGATCCCCAGGCTAACTATGGCTACACCTTC.

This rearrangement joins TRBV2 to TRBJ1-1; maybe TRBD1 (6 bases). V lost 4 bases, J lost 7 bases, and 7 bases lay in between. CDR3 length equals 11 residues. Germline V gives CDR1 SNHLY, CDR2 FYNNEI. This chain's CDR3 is CASSGTVEAFF. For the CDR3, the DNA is TGTGCCAGCAGTGGGACAGTTGAAGCTTTCTTT.

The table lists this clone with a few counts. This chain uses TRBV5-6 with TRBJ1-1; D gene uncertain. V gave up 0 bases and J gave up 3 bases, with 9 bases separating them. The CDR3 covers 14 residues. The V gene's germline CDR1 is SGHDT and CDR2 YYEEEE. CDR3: CASSLAGVDTEAFF. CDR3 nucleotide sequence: TGTGCCAGCAGCTTGGCCGGGGTTGACACTGAAGCTTTCTTT.